A selection of T cell receptor beta chains follows, all from one sample in a study of T-cell memory formation after mild COVID-19. TCRdb recomputed calls from the 5' RACE reads with MiXCR, one row per CDR3 protein. Found here are around 100,000 distinct CDR3 sequences, 22% of them singletons; the top ten hold approximately 40%. Material: PBMCs or a T cell subset sorted from them (not recorded which). The receptors were sampled from a man between 18 and 35 years old who had mild COVID-19 (a few samples of this study predate the infection). Cell type and time point are not known. CDR3s leave out the opening cysteine and the closing phenylalanine or tryptophan. Each record gives: J gene, clone size, V gene, CDR3 protein. A clone size is listed for some rows: how often the clone was seen (once, few, many), or a class if it is expanded.

TRBJ1-5 | . | TRBV12-3/TRBV12-4 | ASSLWWGGNQPQH
TRBJ2-3 | . | TRBV12-3/TRBV12-4 | ASSLGAGALDTQY
TRBJ2-5 | once | TRBV30 | AWNSAGQPQETQY
TRBJ2-3 | . | TRBV12-3/TRBV12-4 | ASSSLAGAYTDTQY
TRBJ2-2 | . | TRBV6-6 | ASSYAASGSTGELF
TRBJ1-2 | . | TRBV6-6 | ASSSRTGHYGYT
TRBJ1-1 | few | TRBV9 | ASSVEVDTEAF
TRBJ2-1 | few | TRBV6-2/TRBV6-3 | ASSSSGGAHEQF
TRBJ2-1 | . | TRBV6-6 | ASSTFQRDDNEQF
TRBJ2-2 | . | TRBV4-1 | ASSQLQGAGGELF
TRBJ1-2 | many | TRBV5-1 | ASSQGTGVPSYGGYT
TRBJ2-1 | . | TRBV12-3/TRBV12-4 | ASSLLAGGPGEQF
TRBJ2-1 | . | TRBV11-2 | ASSLGRFTSYNEQF
TRBJ2-1 | few | TRBV29-1 | SVERGGNEQF
TRBJ2-2 | medium-sized | TRBV6-4 | ASSDGTSTGELF
TRBJ2-2 | few | TRBV29-1 | SVEGGRDRVNTGELF
TRBJ2-7 | . | TRBV2 | ASNRGFSSYEQY
TRBJ2-3 | many | TRBV7-9 | ASSLNQVTDTQY
TRBJ2-2 | few | TRBV29-1 | SVLLGQSTGELF
TRBJ1-2 | . | TRBV29-1 | SVETLRGYT
TRBJ2-7 | . | TRBV14 | ASSQVRYEQY
TRBJ2-1 | few | TRBV7-9 | ASSFPQAISYNEQF
TRBJ1-2 | . | TRBV5-1 | ASSSNGRLNYGYT
TRBJ1-2 | . | TRBV4-3 | ASSPLAGGYGYT
TRBJ2-2 | few | TRBV12-5 | ASGLLLAGASTGELF
TRBJ2-2 | many | TRBV4-1 | ASSQDEVTRTGELF
TRBJ1-2 | . | TRBV29-1 | SVEAAGYDYGYT
TRBJ1-3 | . | TRBV11-2 | ASSLGLGGFSGNTIY
TRBJ1-4 | few | TRBV2 | ASPAQTGERRGEKLF
TRBJ2-7 | few | TRBV4-3 | ASSQNRGYEQY
TRBJ2-3 | . | TRBV9 | ASSATSGGFTDTQY
TRBJ2-7 | . | TRBV7-9 | ASSHGTGTD
TRBJ2-7 | . | TRBV5-1 | ASSLWDGTYEQY
TRBJ2-7 | . | TRBV12-3/TRBV12-4 | ASSWVFREQY
TRBJ2-4 | few | TRBV7-9 | ASSPGTGAWNIQY
TRBJ2-7 | . | TRBV20-1 | SAPGTGAKAYEQY
TRBJ1-6 | few | TRBV6-6 | ASTSTIGSPLH
TRBJ2-3 | . | TRBV7-2 | ASSPPGDTQY
TRBJ2-5 | . | TRBV7-6 | ASTYSYQETQY
TRBJ2-2 | few | TRBV11-2 | ASSLTRTGGAGELF
TRBJ2-1 | few | TRBV5-1 | ASSFTAGADEQF
TRBJ1-6 | . | TRBV12-3/TRBV12-4 | ASGFQSDSPLH
TRBJ2-2 | . | TRBV7-9 | ASSPQVGTGGLRLF
TRBJ2-3 | few | TRBV12-3/TRBV12-4 | ASSQLRDGTDTQY
TRBJ2-3 | . | TRBV4-2 | ASSPRPGFDTQY
TRBJ1-5 | few | TRBV28 | ASRVWAGSQPQH
TRBJ2-1 | . | TRBV4-2 | ASSYGPHGQF
TRBJ1-1 | . | TRBV7-9 | ASSLGRTENTEAF
TRBJ2-1 | . | TRBV4-3 | ASSQEVSGAINEQF
TRBJ1-5 | . | TRBV10-3 | AIGIGESEGQPQH
TRBJ1-2 | once | TRBV5-1 | ASSLDSYYGYT
TRBJ2-5 | . | TRBV5-1 | ASSLGRGRGGETQY
TRBJ2-7 | many | TRBV4-1 | ASSQRQGASDFEQY